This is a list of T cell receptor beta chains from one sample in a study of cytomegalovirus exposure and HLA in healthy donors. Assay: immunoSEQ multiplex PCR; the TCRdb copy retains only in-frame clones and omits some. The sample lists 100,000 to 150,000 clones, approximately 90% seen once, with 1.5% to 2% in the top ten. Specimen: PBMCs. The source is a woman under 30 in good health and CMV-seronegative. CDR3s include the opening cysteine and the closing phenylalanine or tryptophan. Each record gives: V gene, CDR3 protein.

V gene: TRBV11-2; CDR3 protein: CASSLSTGGGETQYF
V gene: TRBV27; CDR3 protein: CASSKRQGGLSFYEQYF
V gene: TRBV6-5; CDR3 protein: CASSQGANTGELFF
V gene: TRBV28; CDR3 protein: CASSYSGGSSNEQFF
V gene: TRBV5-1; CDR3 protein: CASSPTLQENYGYTF
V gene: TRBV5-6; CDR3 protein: CASSLGGYEQYF
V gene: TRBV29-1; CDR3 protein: CSVTRAVNTEAFF
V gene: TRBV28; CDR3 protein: CASSLTGRYNEKLFF
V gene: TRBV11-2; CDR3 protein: CASSLLQTGLLMSAFF
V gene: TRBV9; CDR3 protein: CASSVGDREQFF
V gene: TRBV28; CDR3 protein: CAAKLTISYGYTF
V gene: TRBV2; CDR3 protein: CASKRHPRSTDTQYF
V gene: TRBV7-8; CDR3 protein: CASSPDGQGLGAGELFF
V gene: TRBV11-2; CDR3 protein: CASSFQGDTEAFF
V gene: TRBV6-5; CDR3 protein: CASAGTGLYEQYF
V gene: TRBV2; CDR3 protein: CASTRDRGRDTQYF
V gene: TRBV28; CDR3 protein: CASRSTHRGNEKLFF
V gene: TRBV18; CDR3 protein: CASSPFPPPSSGNTIYF
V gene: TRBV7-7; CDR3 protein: CASSLAEAGGYNEQFF
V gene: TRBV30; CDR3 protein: CAWSEGQAHSPLHF
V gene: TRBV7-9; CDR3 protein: CASSGMRGQGAIDYGYTF
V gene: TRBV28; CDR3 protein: CASSLPGQTTGEQYF
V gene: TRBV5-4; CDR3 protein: CASKAGGGETQYF
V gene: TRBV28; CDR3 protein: CASSLAGIRGYGYTF
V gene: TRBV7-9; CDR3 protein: CASSLEWTATSSNEQYF
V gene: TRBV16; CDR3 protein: CASSQTTVNYGYTF
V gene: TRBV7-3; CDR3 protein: CASSLSGRGETQYF
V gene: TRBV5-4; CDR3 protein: CASSFTVGLAPTYEQYF
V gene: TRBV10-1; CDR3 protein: CASSGQGIYYEQYF
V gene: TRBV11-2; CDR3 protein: CASSIGPTGGGYEQYF
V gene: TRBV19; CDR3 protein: CASSTTGGGRSPLHF
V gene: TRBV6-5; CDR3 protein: CASTRLAGNEQFF
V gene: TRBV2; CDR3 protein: CASSRGLAINEQFF
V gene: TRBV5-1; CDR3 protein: CASSPRGYEQYF
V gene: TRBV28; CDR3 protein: CASSLAGYNEQFF
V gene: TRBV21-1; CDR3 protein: CASSKKRTSGLFSSYNEQFF
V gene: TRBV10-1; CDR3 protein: CASSRVTRGF
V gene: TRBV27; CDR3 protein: CASSLDRGQGYNSPLHF
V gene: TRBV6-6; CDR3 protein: CASSPTGNTEAFF
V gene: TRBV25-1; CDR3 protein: CASSHRGEDQPQHF
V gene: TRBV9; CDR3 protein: CASSVSTDLNVLTF
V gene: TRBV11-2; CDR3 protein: CASTPDSNYGYTF
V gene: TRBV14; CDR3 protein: CASSPFGAGSPLHF
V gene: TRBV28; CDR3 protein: CASSWPGERGQYF
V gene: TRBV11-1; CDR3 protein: CASSFGTGGDRGYTF
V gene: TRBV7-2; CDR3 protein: CASSSRGVAGGYNEQFF
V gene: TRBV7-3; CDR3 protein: CASSIRGATGTTPDTQYF
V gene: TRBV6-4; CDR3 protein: CASSESGGSGANVLTF
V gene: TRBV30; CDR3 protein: CAWSLGWDRVDDQPQHF
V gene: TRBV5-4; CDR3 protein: CASSPFPNRGYTF
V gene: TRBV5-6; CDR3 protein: CASSRRLAGGKTGELFF
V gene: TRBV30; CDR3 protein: CAWSSGLVGGELFF
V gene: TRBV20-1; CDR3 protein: CSARVVETQYF
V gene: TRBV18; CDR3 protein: CASSQNRAQTGANSGNTIYF